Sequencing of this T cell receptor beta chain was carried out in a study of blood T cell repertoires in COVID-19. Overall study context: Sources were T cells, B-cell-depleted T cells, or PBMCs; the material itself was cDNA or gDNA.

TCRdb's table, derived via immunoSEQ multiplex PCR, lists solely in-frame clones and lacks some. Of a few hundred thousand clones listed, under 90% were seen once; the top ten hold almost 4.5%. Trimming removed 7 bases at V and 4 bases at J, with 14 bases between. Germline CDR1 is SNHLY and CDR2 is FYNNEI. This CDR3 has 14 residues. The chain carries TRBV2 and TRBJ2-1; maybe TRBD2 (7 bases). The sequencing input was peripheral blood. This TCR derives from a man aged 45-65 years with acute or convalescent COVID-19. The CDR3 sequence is CASTWEGGYNEQFF. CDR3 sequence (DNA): TGTGCCAGCACCTGGGAGGGGGGGTACAATGAGCAGTTCTTC.